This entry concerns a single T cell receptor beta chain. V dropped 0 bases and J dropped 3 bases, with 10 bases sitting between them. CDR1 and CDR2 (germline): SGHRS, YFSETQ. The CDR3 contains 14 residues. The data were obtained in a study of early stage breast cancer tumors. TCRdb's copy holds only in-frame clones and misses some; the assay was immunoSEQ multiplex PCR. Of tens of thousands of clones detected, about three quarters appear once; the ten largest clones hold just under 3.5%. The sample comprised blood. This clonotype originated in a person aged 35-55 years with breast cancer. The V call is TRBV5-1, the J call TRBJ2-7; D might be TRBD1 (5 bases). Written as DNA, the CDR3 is TGCGCCAGCAGCTTGGAAGGACACTTCTACGAGCAGTACTTC. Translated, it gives CASSLEGHFYEQYF.